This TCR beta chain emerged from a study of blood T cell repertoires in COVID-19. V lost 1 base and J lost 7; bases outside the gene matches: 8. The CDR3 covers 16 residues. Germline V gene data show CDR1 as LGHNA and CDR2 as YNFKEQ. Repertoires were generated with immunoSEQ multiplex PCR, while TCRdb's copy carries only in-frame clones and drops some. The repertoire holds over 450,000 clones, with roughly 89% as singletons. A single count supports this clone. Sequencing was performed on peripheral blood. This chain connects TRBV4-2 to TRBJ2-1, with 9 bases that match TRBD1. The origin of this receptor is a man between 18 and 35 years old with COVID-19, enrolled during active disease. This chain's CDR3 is CASSQGGDRVGNEQFF. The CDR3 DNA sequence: TGTGCCAGCAGCCAAGGCGGGGACAGGGTAGGGAATGAGCAGTTCTTC.